Below are 28 T cell receptor beta chains sequenced from a single sample in a study of blood T cell repertoires in COVID-19. The method was immunoSEQ multiplex PCR; TCRdb's version includes in-frame clones alone and lacks a portion of them. The sample lists tens of thousands of clones; around four fifths were seen once. Sequenced input: peripheral blood. The receptors were sampled from an elderly woman with acute or convalescent COVID-19.

The rearrangement uses TRBV4-1 and TRBJ2-7, with 9 bases aligning to TRBD2. From germline, CDR1 is MGHRA and CDR2 YSYEKL. With 0 bases clipped from V and 4 bases from J, the junction kept 4 bases outside the gene matches. The CDR3 has 15 residues. CDR3 nucleotides: TGCGCCAGCAGCCAAGAAGTAGCGGGAGTGTACGAGCAGTACTTC. Protein sequence: CASSQEVAGVYEQYF.

The chain couples TRBV3-1 (or the pseudogene TRBV3-2) to TRBJ2-4; 14 nucleotides align to TRBD2. The CDR3 is made up of 17 amino acids. With 4 bases clipped from V and 1 base from J, the junction kept 3 bases outside the gene matches. Germline V gene data show CDR1 as LGHDT and CDR2 as YNNKEL (reference sequence). CDR3 protein: CASSLWTSGGAKNIQYF. The CDR3 region has the DNA TGTGCCAGCAGCCTTTGGACTAGCGGGGGGGCCAAAAACATTCAGTACTTC.

This clone was recorded once. The rearrangement joins TRBV11-3 to TRBJ2-7; the D gene is possibly TRBD2 (8 bases). Germline V gene sequence: CDR1 SGHNT, CDR2 YENEEA. This CDR3 region has 18 residues. The V end was cut by 5 bases, the J end by 0 bases, with 23 bases between. The CDR3 sequence is CASSRRGQASGFSYEQYF. CDR3 in DNA: TGTGCCAGCAGCAGGAGGGGGCAGGCTAGCGGGTTCTCCTACGAGCAGTACTTC. Full variable domain (missing parts from reference TRBV11-3 and TRBJ2-7): EAGVVQSPRYKIIEKKQPVAFWCNPISGHNTLYWYLQNLGQGPELLIRYENEEAVDDSQLPKDRFSAERLKGVDSTLKIQPAELGDSAVYLCASSRRGQASGFSYEQYFGPGTRLTVT.

On this clone itself: Germline is not matched at one junction end, which may reflect a read error. The chain recombines TRBV12-3 or TRBV12-4 with TRBJ1-1; D remains ambiguous. The CDR3 contains 13 residues. The CDR3 nucleotides are TGTGCCAGCAGTTTTACTGTGAACGCTGAAGCTTTCTTT. The encoded protein is CASSFTVNAEAFF.

This clone showed up just once. The chain uses TRBV10-3 and TRBJ1-5; 7 positions agree with TRBD1. Germline V lookup: CDR1 ENHRY, CDR2 SYGVKD. CDR3 length: 16 amino acids. Unmatched junction bases numbered 7, after V lost 2 bases and J lost 3 bases. The CDR3 here is CAISETITGDNQPQHF. DNA of the CDR3: TGTGCCATCAGTGAGACAATAACAGGGGACAATCAGCCCCAGCATTTT.

V usage is TRBV7-9 and J usage is TRBJ1-2; D gene unclear. Looked up from germline, CDR1 is SEHNR and CDR2 is FQNEAQ (reference sequence). The CDR3 sequence is 14 residues long. With 5 bases removed from V and 8 bases from J, the gap between germline ends came to 18 bases. The chain's CDR3 is CASSPGGSMFGYTF. The CDR3 DNA is TGTGCCAGCAGCCCCGGCGGCTCTATGTTCGGCTACACCTTC.

The gene calls are TRBV24-1 and TRBJ2-1; 11 bases fit TRBD2. The CDR3 runs 16 residues. J lost 8 bases, V lost 0 bases, and 5 bases had no gene match. Germline assignment: CDR1 KGHDR and CDR2 SFDVKD. CDR3 loop: CATSDLRLAGGDEQFF. The CDR3 nucleotides are TGTGCCACCAGTGATTTGCGGCTAGCGGGAGGAGATGAGCAGTTCTTC.

The chain uses TRBV9 and TRBJ2-3; D gene ambiguous. Germline CDR1 and CDR2: SGDLS and YYNGEE. This CDR3 comprises 12 residues. V was pared by 5 bases and J by 4 bases, with 8 bases between. The CDR3 bases are TGTGCCAGCAGAGGTCTAGCAGATACGCAGTATTTT. Its translation is CASRGLADTQYF.

This clone was counted between two and nine times. This chain uses TRBV7-6 with TRBJ1-5, with TRBD1 matching 10 bases. The CDR3 runs 15 residues. Trimming at V came to 5 bases and at J to 6 bases, leaving 7 bases not matched to a gene. Germline assignment: CDR1 SGHVS and CDR2 FNYEAQ. The CDR3 DNA sequence: TGTGCCAGCAGCGCCGGGACAGGGGCCTTTCAGCCCCAGCATTTT. Its translation: CASSAGTGAFQPQHF. Complete variable domain (other parts from reference TRBV7-6 and TRBJ1-5): GAGVSQSPRYKVTKRGQDVALRCDPISGHVSLYWYRQALGQGPEFLTYFNYEAQQDKSGLPNDRFSAERPEGSISTLTIQRTEQRDSAMYRCASSAGTGAFQPQHFGDGTRLSIL.

This sequence joins TRBV11-2 and TRBJ2-5; 8 bases align to TRBD2. V trimming: 1 base; J trimming: 4 bases; junction bases outside the gene matches: 5. Germline V gene lookup returns CDR1 SGHAT and CDR2 FQNNGV. CDR3 length equals 15 residues. The DNA of the CDR3 is TGTGCCAGCAGCTTAGCTCTAGCGGGCAGAGAGACCCAGTACTTC. It is translated as CASSLALAGRETQYF.

The V gene is TRBV7-8, the J gene TRBJ2-3; D perhaps matches TRBD2 (6 bases). The germline CDR1 and CDR2 sequences are SGHVS and FQNEAQ. The CDR3 runs 16 residues. V lost 3 bases to trimming and J lost 1 base, with 14 bases between them. Here the CDR3 DNA reads TGTGCCAGCAGCTTTTCCGGGAGCGGTGGCACAGATACGCAGTATTTT. Amino acids: CASSFSGSGGTDTQYF.

This clone was seen just once. CDR3 DNA: TGTGCCAGCAGTTCCCGAGGACTAGCGGGACCCTACGAGCAGTACTTC. As protein: CASSSRGLAGPYEQYF. This chain links TRBV27 with TRBJ2-7; TRBD2 matches 12 bases. Germline V gene sequence: CDR1 MNHEY, CDR2 SMNVEV (reference sequence). CDR3 length: 16 amino acids. Germline trimming cut 4 bases from V and 2 bases from J; bases unmatched to any gene: 6.

This clone was seen more than once but under ten times. This chain joins TRBV10-3 and TRBJ1-6, with a weak D call TRBD1 (5 bases). CDR1 and CDR2 (germline): ENHRY, SYGVKD. There are 14 residues in the CDR3. The V and J ends lost 7 bases and 9 bases respectively, with 16 bases between them. CDR3 bases: TGTGCCATCACCTCTCAGGGTGCAGGTTCACCCCTCCACTTT. Protein product: CAITSQGAGSPLHF.

In this sample, this clone turned up a few times. The J gene is TRBJ1-1, the V gene TRBV5-5; a weak D match, TRBD1 (6 bases). The V gene's germline CDR1 is SGHKS and CDR2 YYEKEE (reference sequence). CDR3 length: 17 residues. Trimming cost V 4 bases and J 2 bases, with 21 bases left between them. The CDR3 spells CASSRARGRGINTEAFF. Written as DNA, the CDR3 is TGTGCCAGCAGCCGGGCCAGGGGTCGTGGTATCAACACTGAAGCTTTCTTT.

The V and J genes are TRBV6-1 and TRBJ1-2; 9 nucleotides match TRBD1. Germline V gene lookup returns CDR1 MNHNS and CDR2 SASEGT. The CDR3 covers 17 residues. V gave up 0 bases and J gave up 5 bases; unmatched junction bases: 10. CDR3 nucleotides: TGTGCCAGCAGTGAAGCGCTTAACAGGGGGCGATTATATGGCTACACCTTC. Protein product: CASSEALNRGRLYGYTF.

V usage is TRBV10-3 and J usage is TRBJ2-5; D is perhaps TRBD2 (5 bases). The germline V and J ends were trimmed by 6 bases and 5 bases, with 10 bases remaining between them. Germline V lookup: CDR1 ENHRY, CDR2 SYGVKD. The CDR3 runs to 12 residues. CDR3 sequence: CAISFGEETQYF. The CDR3 DNA is TGTGCCATCAGCTTCGGGGAGGAGACCCAGTACTTC.

The V gene is TRBV3-1 (or the pseudogene TRBV3-2), the J gene TRBJ2-7; D is perhaps TRBD2 (5 bases). Germline V gene lookup returns CDR1 LGHDT and CDR2 YNNKEL (reference sequence). V was trimmed by 6 bases and J by 7 bases, leaving 19 bases between them. The CDR3 contains 14 residues. CDR3 amino acids: CASSLGLGSGEQYF. The DNA for the CDR3 is TGTGCCAGCAGTCTAGGACTTGGATCGGGGGAGCAGTACTTC.

This clone was recorded once. V is TRBV5-1 and J is TRBJ1-1; TRBD1 matches 8 bases. This CDR3 contains 15 residues. Germline CDR1 and CDR2: SGHRS and YFSETQ. With 4 bases clipped from V and 6 bases from J, the junction kept 11 bases outside the gene matches. CDR3 in DNA: TGCGCCAGCAGCACCGGACAGGGCTTGATGGCTGAAGCTTTCTTT. It specifies CASSTGQGLMAEAFF.

The chain couples TRBV9 to TRBJ2-7; possible D gene TRBD2, 6 bases. CDR1 and CDR2 (germline): SGDLS, YYNGEE. V was clipped by 4 bases and J by 3 bases, with 20 bases between them. CDR3 size: 16 residues. In nucleotides, the CDR3 is TGTGCCAGCAGCAGGGACGTGAGGGACTCCTTCTACGAGCAGTACTTC. Encoded protein: CASSRDVRDSFYEQYF.

The chain's CDR3 is CASNLSPASDEQFF. CDR3 nucleotides: TGTGCCAGCAACTTAAGTCCAGCCAGCGATGAGCAGTTCTTC. The J gene is TRBJ2-1, the V gene TRBV5-6; D not resolved. CDR1 SGHDT and CDR2 YYEEEE come from the germline V gene. The V and J ends lost 6 bases and 8 bases respectively, with 18 bases between them. This CDR3 spans 14 amino acids.

The V call is TRBV7-8, the J call TRBJ2-7; TRBD1 agrees at 9 bases. Germline CDR1 SGHVS, CDR2 FQNEAQ. This CDR3 comprises 14 residues. Trimming took 3 bases from V and 4 from J; bases not matched to a gene: 4. CDR3 region: CASSFTQGAYEQYF. The CDR3 nucleotides are TGTGCCAGCAGCTTTACACAGGGGGCTTACGAGCAGTACTTC.

V gene TRBV24-1 combines with J gene TRBJ2-7; 7 bases line up with TRBD1. V shed 4 bases and J 5 bases; nucleotides not matched to a gene: 4. CDR3 length: 13 residues. Germline V lookup: CDR1 KGHDR, CDR2 SFDVKD. The CDR3 spells CATSEGDSHEQYF. CDR3 DNA sequence: TGTGCCACCAGTGAGGGGGACAGCCACGAGCAGTACTTC.

The chain recombines TRBV6-5 with TRBJ2-7, with 10 bases fitting TRBD2. The germline CDR1 and CDR2 sequences are MNHEY and SVGAGI. The CDR3 totals 14 residues. The V segment lost 6 bases and the J segment 2 bases; nucleotides outside the gene matches: 4. In DNA form, the CDR3 reads TGTGCCAGCAGAGTAGCGGGAGGCCCCTACGAGCAGTACTTC. It translates to CASRVAGGPYEQYF.

The chain uses TRBV7-2 and TRBJ2-4, with 10 bases fitting TRBD2. CDR1 is SGHTA and CDR2 is FQGNSA in the germline V gene. The CDR3 spans 15 residues. Germline trimming cut 4 bases from V and 6 bases from J; bases unmatched to any gene: 6. DNA for the CDR3: TGTGCCAGCAGCTCCCATCTAGCGGGGGTAAACATTCAGTACTTC. This gives the protein CASSSHLAGVNIQYF.

V is TRBV5-1 and J is TRBJ1-1; possible D gene TRBD1, 6 bases. V was shortened by 4 bases and J by 0 bases, with 16 bases between the two germline ends. This CDR3 has 16 residues. CDR1 and CDR2 (germline): SGHRS, YFSETQ. The CDR3 coding sequence is TGCGCCAGCAGCCCGATACTGACAGGTCTGAACACTGAAGCTTTCTTT. It yields the protein CASSPILTGLNTEAFF.

V gene TRBV5-1 combines with J gene TRBJ1-5, with TRBD1 matching 8 bases. The germline V gene has CDR1 SGHRS and CDR2 YFSETQ. CDR3 size: 15 residues. V trimming: 0 bases; J trimming: 7 bases; junction bases outside the gene matches: 6. CDR3 nucleotides: TGCGCCAGCAGCTTGGAAGGACAGGGTGGACAGCCCCAGCATTTT. The encoded protein is CASSLEGQGGQPQHF.

This clone was detected a few times. This chain joins TRBV7-9 and TRBJ1-3; a weak D match, TRBD1 (6 bases). The V and J ends lost 5 bases and 6 bases respectively, with 20 bases between them. Germline V gene sequence: CDR1 SEHNR, CDR2 FQNEAQ (reference sequence). This CDR3 spans 16 amino acids. The CDR3 DNA is TGTGCCAGCAGCCATACCCACCGGGACATTTCAAACACCATATATTTT. It is translated as CASSHTHRDISNTIYF.

The rearrangement joins TRBV3-1 (or the pseudogene TRBV3-2) to TRBJ2-5; 8 bases agree with TRBD2. Germline-derived CDR1 and CDR2 are LGHDT and YNNKEL (reference sequence). The V segment lost 0 bases and the J segment 5 bases; nucleotides outside the gene matches: 14. The CDR3 length is 18 residues. This CDR3 is CASSQEFAGTRGTETQYF. CDR3 nucleotide sequence: TGTGCCAGCAGCCAAGAATTCGCCGGGACTAGGGGTACTGAGACCCAGTACTTC.